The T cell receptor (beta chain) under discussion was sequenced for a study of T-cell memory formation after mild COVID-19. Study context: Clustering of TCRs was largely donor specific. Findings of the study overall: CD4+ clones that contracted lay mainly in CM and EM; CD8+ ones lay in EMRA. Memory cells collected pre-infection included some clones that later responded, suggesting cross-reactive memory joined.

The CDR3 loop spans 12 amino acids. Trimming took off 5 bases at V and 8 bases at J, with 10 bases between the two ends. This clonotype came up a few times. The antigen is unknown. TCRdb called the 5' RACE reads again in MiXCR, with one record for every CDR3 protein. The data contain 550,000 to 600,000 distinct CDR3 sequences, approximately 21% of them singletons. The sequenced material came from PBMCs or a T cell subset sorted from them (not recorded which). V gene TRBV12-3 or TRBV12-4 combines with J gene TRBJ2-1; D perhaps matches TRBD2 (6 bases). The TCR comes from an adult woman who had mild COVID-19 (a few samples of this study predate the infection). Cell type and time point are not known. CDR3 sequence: CASSGGSDEQFF. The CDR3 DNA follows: TGTGCCAGCAGTGGGGGGAGCGATGAGCAGTTCTTC.